Listed below are T cell receptor beta chains from one sample, sequenced in a study of blood T cell repertoires in COVID-19. Profiling relied on immunoSEQ multiplex PCR, and the TCRdb table lists in-frame clones only, not all of them. The data show more than 80,000 clones, roughly 82% seen once. Sequenced input: peripheral blood. The receptor set was obtained from a man aged 50 or older with active COVID-19. The conserved cysteine and the conserved F or W are not part of the CDR3 here. D genes are given only for firm matches.

TRBJ1-6	TRBV7-2	TRBD1	ASSPGQAVDYNSPLH
TRBJ1-1	TRBV30	NA	AWKMGGRTEAF
TRBJ2-1	TRBV4-3	TRBD2	ASSQEREAQQF
TRBJ2-7	TRBV9	NA	ASSVEPSIGSYEQY
TRBJ1-1	TRBV29-1	NA	STRDSPEAF
TRBJ2-5	TRBV19	NA	ASSSAGQAATQY
TRBJ1-1	TRBV28	TRBD1	ASRLQGAVTEAF
TRBJ1-1	TRBV29-1	NA	SVFTGTKTF
TRBJ2-3	TRBV6-5	NA	DTQFLDTQY
TRBJ2-7	TRBV29-1	TRBD2	SVGLAGRGPYEQY
TRBJ1-3	TRBV4-1	NA	ASSQVQVFLSGNTIY
TRBJ1-1	TRBV5-1	NA	ASSLGGVPNTEAF
TRBJ1-5	TRBV6-4	NA	ASSDSTRGAGNQPQH
TRBJ2-7	TRBV7-8	TRBD2	ASSPGLAGFRYEQY
TRBJ2-1	TRBV7-9	TRBD2	ASSLPARLAGNSNEQF
TRBJ2-7	TRBV3-1/TRBV3-2	NA	ASTPLSSSYEQY
TRBJ2-7	TRBV6-5	TRBD2	ASSYSGLAYEQY
TRBJ2-7	TRBV3-1/TRBV3-2	TRBD2	ASSQGLAVDEQY
TRBJ2-1	TRBV4-1	TRBD2	ASSQVFGTSGYNEQF
TRBJ2-3	TRBV19	TRBD1	ASSIRDSGTDTQY
TRBJ2-7	TRBV4-1	NA	ASSQERDLDRFSYEQY
TRBJ2-1	TRBV7-2	TRBD1	ASSFERTGVGIHNEQF
TRBJ2-7	TRBV5-6	TRBD1	ASSPGTGWSEQY
TRBJ1-2	TRBV7-2	TRBD1	ASRRDVGQGDGYT
TRBJ1-2	TRBV5-6	TRBD1	ASSPRGPPGGYT
TRBJ1-6	TRBV5-5	TRBD1	ASGLTGGEHSPLH
TRBJ2-3	TRBV25-1	NA	ASSEPRNGLNTQY
TRBJ2-2	TRBV7-2	TRBD2	ASSLGSSGGAGELF
TRBJ1-2	TRBV29-1	TRBD1	SAGQGGGYT